The present T cell receptor beta chain was sequenced within a study of cytomegalovirus exposure and HLA in healthy donors. Whole-study findings and limits: Accounts indicate the classifier identified cytomegalovirus status with strong specificity and sensitivity.

Germline assignment: CDR1 SGHRS and CDR2 YFSETQ. CDR3 size: 15 residues. Between the trimmed V and J ends, which lost 0 bases and 2 bases, there was a span of 11 bases. The count of this clone is one. Its antigen is unknown. These donors, healthy bone marrow donors, were studied. PCR employed 60 Vbeta and 13 Jbeta primers. Only in-frame clones appear in the TCRdb table, and some are missing; sequencing was by immunoSEQ multiplex PCR. The sample has some 140,000 clones, about three quarters seen once. The chain joins TRBV5-1 to TRBJ1-2; tentatively, D is TRBD1 (5 bases). The source is a female donor in good health and CMV-seropositive. Material for sequencing was PBMCs. The CDR3 DNA reads as TGCGCCAGCAGCTTGGTGGCAGGGCTAAACTATGGCTACACCTTC. Translation: CASSLVAGLNYGYTF.